The 10 T cell receptor beta chains listed next were all sequenced from one sample in a study of blood T cell repertoires in COVID-19 (dated by TCRdb to the early 2020s). Libraries were prepared through the immunoSEQ multiplex PCR assay. TCRdb holds this immuneACCESS table with in-frame rearrangements only. Some clones are missing; in checked studies, unresolved V genes explain under half, and the rest has no known cause. This sample is represented by 53,000 or so clones; roughly three quarters of them were singletons. The biggest ten clones account for just under 15% of the sample. The specimen was peripheral blood. The receptors originated from a human donor with active or convalescent COVID-19. The donor label of this sample is uncertain.

The chain has TRBV5-1 and TRBJ2-1, with D tentatively TRBD2 (6 bases). Germline CDR1 reads SGHRS; CDR2 reads YFSETQ. Trimming removed 3 bases at V and 11 bases at J, with 21 bases between. This CDR3 contains 15 residues. The CDR3 DNA reads as TGCGCCAGCAGCTCGGGGGACGGTAGTAGGGCCCAGCAGTTCTTC. Translation gives CASSSGDGSRAQQFF.

The V and J genes are TRBV9 and TRBJ1-4; possibly TRBD1 for D (5 bases). Germline V gene sequence: CDR1 SGDLS, CDR2 YYNGEE. V dropped 0 bases and J dropped 1 base, with 10 bases sitting between them. CDR3 length: 16 residues. CDR3 DNA sequence: TGTGCCAGCAGCGTAGCGCAGGGTGGAACTAATGAAAAACTGTTTTTT. Encoded protein: CASSVAQGGTNEKLFF.

The chain employs TRBV6-6 and TRBJ2-7; D possibly corresponds to TRBD2 (5 bases). The CDR3 contains 12 residues. Trimming pared 6 bases from V and 3 bases from J, leaving 9 bases between. Germline V gene lookup returns CDR1 MNHNY and CDR2 SVGAGI (reference sequence). The CDR3 sequence: CASRTRDYEQYF. CDR3 sequence (DNA): TGTGCCAGCAGAACACGGGACTACGAGCAGTACTTC.

The chain carries TRBV5-6 and TRBJ2-3; the D gene is possibly TRBD2 (6 bases). The V end was cut by 0 bases, the J end by 2 bases, with 13 bases between. Per the germline V gene, CDR1 is SGHDT and CDR2 is YYEEEE. The CDR3 is 16 residues long. The DNA of the CDR3 is TGTGCCAGCAGCTTGGGGCTGGGGAGGAACACAGATACGCAGTATTTT. It translates to CASSLGLGRNTDTQYF.

The genes are TRBV28 and TRBJ2-2; possibly TRBD2 for D (6 bases). This CDR3 region has 16 residues. Germline CDR1 and CDR2: MDHEN and SYDVKM. Trimming cost V 3 bases and J 5 bases, with 16 bases left between them. This chain's CDR3 is CASSLGLGSGTGELFF. The CDR3 DNA is TGTGCCAGCAGTTTGGGCCTCGGGAGCGGGACCGGGGAGCTGTTTTTT. The variable domain in full, with the rest retrieved from reference TRBV28 and TRBJ2-2, is DVKVTQSSRYLVKRTGEKVFLECVQDMDHENMFWYRQDPGLGLRLIYFSYDVKMKEKGDIPEGYSVSREKKERFSLILESASTNQTSMYLCASSLGLGSGTGELFFGEGSRLTVL.

This rearrangement joins TRBV4-3 to TRBJ2-3, with 12 positions matching TRBD2. The trim removed 3 bases at V and 5 bases at J, leaving 9 bases unmatched. The CDR3 has 17 residues. Germline assignment: CDR1 LGHNA and CDR2 YSLEER. The CDR3 coding sequence is TGCGCCAGCAGCCAGGGCCTACTAGCGGGAGGTGGAGATACGCAGTATTTT. Its translation: CASSQGLLAGGGDTQYF.

V is TRBV5-1 and J is TRBJ1-1, with D uncertain. Germline assignment: CDR1 SGHRS and CDR2 YFSETQ. The V gene lost 4 bases and the J gene lost 1 base, with 11 bases spanning the gap. The length of the CDR3 is 14 residues. The CDR3 spells CASSPARGNTEAFF. CDR3 sequence (DNA): TGCGCCAGCAGCCCTGCGCGGGGGAACACTGAAGCTTTCTTT.

The V and J genes are TRBV9 and TRBJ2-5; 8 positions match TRBD2. CDR3 length: 14 residues. Germline CDR1 and CDR2: SGDLS and YYNGEE. Trimming removed 3 bases from V and 5 bases from J; junction bases left unmatched: 6. CDR3 coding DNA: TGTGCCAGCAGCGCCACTAGCGGTAGGGAGACCCAGTACTTC. Residues: CASSATSGRETQYF.

The chain recombines TRBV10-2 with TRBJ2-7; D is perhaps TRBD2 (6 bases). The CDR3 has 12 amino acids. Trimming took off 5 bases at V and 3 bases at J, with 8 bases between the two ends. Germline loops: CDR1 WSHSY, CDR2 SAAADI. The CDR3 region is CASSLGLYEQYF. In nucleotides, the CDR3 is TGCGCCAGCAGTCTGGGACTCTACGAGCAGTACTTC.

V gene TRBV5-4 combines with J gene TRBJ2-7; 11 bases align to TRBD1. Germline values: CDR1 SGHNT, CDR2 YYREEE (reference sequence). This CDR3 is built from 17 residues. After removal of 2 bases from V and 7 bases from J, the junction contained 14 bases not matched to a gene. In nucleotides, the CDR3 is TGTGCCAGCAGCTTCGACCGAGAGGACAGGGGGCTTTCGGAGCAGTACTTC. The encoded protein is CASSFDREDRGLSEQYF.